The 26 T cell receptor beta chains in this list originate from one sample, sequenced in a study of blood T cell repertoires in COVID-19. Clones were read by immunoSEQ multiplex PCR, and TCRdb kept only the in-frame ones, dropping some. The sample holds some 340,000 clones; around four fifths are singletons and the top ten take around 5%. Specimen: PBMCs or T cells enriched from blood (not recorded which). Receptors were obtained from a woman aged 45 to 65 who had recovered from COVID-19.

The rearrangement uses TRBV13 and TRBJ1-4, with 7 bases matching TRBD1. Germline trimming cut 4 bases from V and 5 bases from J; bases unmatched to any gene: 4. CDR1 and CDR2 from the germline V gene are PRHDT and FYEKMQ (reference sequence). This CDR3 comprises 14 residues. CDR3 residues: CASSSQGGNEKLFF. The CDR3 nucleotides are TGTGCCAGCAGCTCCCAGGGGGGAAATGAAAAACTGTTTTTT.

V usage is TRBV7-2 and J usage is TRBJ2-7; 7 bases are shared with TRBD1. CDR1 SGHTA and CDR2 FQGNSA come from the germline V gene. This CDR3 spans 15 amino acids. V lost 1 base to trimming and J lost 3 bases; unmatched junction nucleotides: 6. The CDR3 sequence is CASSLVGTAIYEQYF. The CDR3 DNA is TGTGCCAGCAGCTTAGTAGGGACAGCAATCTACGAGCAGTACTTC.

The gene calls are TRBV7-2 and TRBJ2-6, with 8 bases that match TRBD2. The germline V gene has CDR1 SGHTA and CDR2 FQGNSA. CDR3 size: 19 residues. After removal of 1 base from V and 0 bases from J, the junction contained 8 bases not matched to a gene. CDR3: CASSLGTPGRASGANVLTF. In DNA form, the CDR3 reads TGTGCCAGCAGCTTAGGTACACCCGGGAGGGCCTCTGGGGCCAACGTCCTGACTTTC.

The rearrangement uses TRBV5-6 and TRBJ1-2, with 8 bases that match TRBD1. This CDR3 has 16 amino acids. J was trimmed by 1 base and V by 4 bases; bases with no gene match: 9. CDR1 and CDR2 (germline): SGHDT, YYEEEE. The chain's CDR3 is CASSLGQAYLNYGYTF. In nucleotides, the CDR3 is TGTGCCAGCAGCCTGGGACAGGCGTACCTTAACTATGGCTACACCTTC. Together with reference TRBV5-6 and TRBJ1-2, the CDR3 gives the full variable domain: DAGVTQSPTHLIKTRGQQVTLRCSPKSGHDTVSWYQQALGQGPQFIFQYYEEEERQRGNFPDRFSGHQFPNYSSELNVNALLLGDSALYLCASSLGQAYLNYGYTFGSGTRLTVV.

V and J are TRBV7-3 and TRBJ2-1; TRBD1 might be the D (5 bases). The germline gives CDR1 SGHTA, CDR2 FQGTGA. This CDR3 spans 14 amino acids. With 11 bases removed from V and 5 bases from J, the gap between germline ends came to 19 bases. The CDR3: CAGREGATHNEQFF. CDR3 sequence (DNA): TGTGCCGGAAGAGAAGGGGCCACCCACAATGAGCAGTTCTTC. The full variable domain, its missing parts supplied by reference TRBV7-3 and TRBJ2-1, is GAGVSQTPSNKVTEKGKYVELRCDPISGHTALYWYRQSLGQGPEFLIYFQGTGAADDSGLPNDRFFAVRPEGSVSTLKIQRTERGDSAVYLCAGREGATHNEQFFGPGTRLTVL.

The chain is built from TRBV27 and TRBJ1-4, with a possible D match to TRBD1 (5 bases). Trimming removed 2 bases at V and 5 bases at J, with 15 bases between. This CDR3 comprises 16 residues. Germline V lookup: CDR1 MNHEY, CDR2 SMNVEV (reference sequence). CDR3 bases: TGTGCCAGCAGTTTAAGGGGCAGGATCGGAAATGAAAAACTGTTTTTT. Protein sequence: CASSLRGRIGNEKLFF.

This clone was observed once. The chain employs TRBV6-5 and TRBJ2-7, with 7 bases that match TRBD1. There are 14 residues in the CDR3. CDR1 is MNHEY and CDR2 is SVGAGI in the germline V gene. Germline trimming cut 6 bases from V and 5 bases from J; bases unmatched to any gene: 10. The CDR3 sequence is CASSTDRVTHEQYF. The CDR3 coding sequence is TGTGCCAGCAGCACCGACAGGGTAACCCACGAGCAGTACTTC.

The chain carries TRBV10-3 and TRBJ2-7, with D possibly TRBD1 on 5 matching bases. This CDR3 contains 12 residues. Germline CDR1 reads ENHRY; CDR2 reads SYGVKD. V was clipped by 3 bases and J by 6 bases, with 9 bases between them. CDR3 in DNA: TGTGCCATCAGTGAACAGGTATCCGAGCAGTACTTC. The encoded protein is CAISEQVSEQYF.

The chain joins TRBV6-6 to TRBJ1-2, with TRBD1 identical over 8 bases. The CDR3 is 14 amino acids. Germline V lookup: CDR1 MNHNY, CDR2 SVGAGI (reference sequence). Trimming at V came to 6 bases and at J to 10 bases, leaving 13 bases not matched to a gene. CDR3 nucleotides: TGTGCCAGCAGCCAAGGACAGGGCCATATTGACTACACCTTC. Protein product: CASSQGQGHIDYTF.

V usage is TRBV3-1 (or the pseudogene TRBV3-2) and J usage is TRBJ1-4, with D tentatively TRBD1 (6 bases). The V and J ends lost 4 bases and 8 bases respectively, with 17 bases between them. Germline-derived CDR1 and CDR2 are LGHDT and YNNKEL (reference sequence). The CDR3 has 15 amino acids. The CDR3 loop reads CASSPRGGGEEKLFF. The CDR3 nucleotides are TGTGCCAGCAGCCCCAGGGGAGGGGGTGAAGAAAAACTGTTTTTT.

As DNA, the CDR3 is TGTGCCAGTAGGGTCGGAGGTGGCACTGAAGCTTTCTTT. The encoded protein is CASRVGGGTEAFF. The chain employs TRBV19 and TRBJ1-1; D ambiguous. The germline V gene has CDR1 LNHDA and CDR2 SQIVND (reference sequence). Between the trimmed V and J ends, which lost 6 bases and 4 bases, there was a span of 12 bases. The CDR3 has 13 residues.

The chain links TRBV4-1 to TRBJ1-2; 7 nucleotides line up with TRBD1. This CDR3 has 16 amino acids. J was trimmed by 3 bases and V by 0 bases; bases with no gene match: 7. The germline V gene has CDR1 MGHRA and CDR2 YSYEKL. The CDR3: CASSQEEGAWDYGYTF. Here the CDR3 DNA reads TGCGCCAGCAGCCAAGAAGAGGGGGCGTGGGACTATGGCTACACCTTC.

DNA for the CDR3: TGCGCCAGCAGCTTGGGGGACAGGAGTGATGGCTACACCTTC. This encodes CASSLGDRSDGYTF. This chain links TRBV5-1 with TRBJ1-2; the match to TRBD1 covers 8 bases. The ends lost 0 bases at V and 6 bases at J; junction bases unmatched: 4. The CDR3 is 14 amino acids. Germline V gives CDR1 SGHRS, CDR2 YFSETQ.

The J gene is TRBJ1-1, the V gene TRBV28; possibly TRBD1 for D (5 bases). V was shortened by 11 bases and J by 0 bases, with 16 bases between the two germline ends. The CDR3 length is 14 residues. Per the germline V gene, CDR1 is MDHEN and CDR2 is SYDVKM. The CDR3 DNA reads as TGTGCCTCCCAAACCACAGGCCTGAACACTGAAGCTTTCTTT. This translates into CASQTTGLNTEAFF.

The J gene is TRBJ2-2, the V gene TRBV4-3; TRBD1 matches 8 bases. V shed 1 base, J shed 2 bases, and the junction held 6 bases outside the gene matches. There are 17 residues in the CDR3. The germline V gene encodes CDR1 LGHNA and CDR2 YSLEER. The CDR3 DNA reads TGCGCCAGCAGCCAAGTCGCAGGGGGCGCAAACACCGGGGAGCTGTTTTTT. Amino acid sequence: CASSQVAGGANTGELFF.

This clone was detected once. The rearrangement joins TRBV7-9 to TRBJ2-7; the D gene is possibly TRBD1 (6 bases). Germline V gene sequence: CDR1 SEHNR, CDR2 FQNEAQ (reference sequence). Trimming cost V 3 bases and J 6 bases, with 12 bases left between them. This CDR3 has 13 residues. CDR3 DNA: TGTGCCAGCAGCTTGTACTCAGGGGTCGAGCAGTACTTC. This gives the protein CASSLYSGVEQYF. Together with reference TRBV7-9 and TRBJ2-7, the CDR3 gives the full variable domain: DTGVSQNPRHKITKRGQNVTFRCDPISEHNRLYWYRQTLGQGPEFLTYFQNEAQLEKSRLLSDRFSAERPKGSFSTLEIQRTEQGDSAMYLCASSLYSGVEQYFGPGTRLTVT.

The chain combines TRBV29-1 with TRBJ2-5, with TRBD1 matching over 8 bases. The CDR3 runs 11 residues. Germline CDR1 is SQVTM and CDR2 is ANQGSEA. Germline trimming cut 7 bases from V and 7 bases from J; bases unmatched to any gene: 5. CDR3 region: CSAGGQGTQYF. The CDR3 nucleotides read TGCAGCGCCGGTGGACAGGGGACCCAGTACTTC. The whole variable domain, filled in from reference TRBV29-1 and TRBJ2-5, reads SAVISQKPSRDICQRGTSLTIQCQVDSQVTMMFWYRQQPGQSLTLIATANQGSEATYESGFVIDKFPISRPNLTFSTLTVSNMSPEDSSIYLCSAGGQGTQYFGPGTRLLVL.

The rearrangement uses TRBV13 and TRBJ1-6, with 8 bases aligning to TRBD1. Germline-derived CDR1 and CDR2 are PRHDT and FYEKMQ (reference sequence). V lost 3 bases and J lost 10; bases outside the gene matches: 11. The CDR3 is 16 amino acids. This CDR3 reads CASSFGQGGIRSPLHF. CDR3 nucleotides: TGTGCCAGCAGCTTTGGACAGGGCGGGATCCGGTCACCCCTCCACTTT.

J is TRBJ1-3 and V is TRBV3-1 (or the pseudogene TRBV3-2); a possible D gene is TRBD1 (5 bases). Germline V gene data show CDR1 as LGHDT and CDR2 as YNNKEL (reference sequence). The CDR3 has 16 amino acids. The V gene lost 5 bases and the J gene lost 0 bases, with 14 bases spanning the gap. The CDR3 nucleotides are TGTGCCAGCAGCGCCCAGACAGTCTCCTCTGGAAACACCATATATTTT. Its translation: CASSAQTVSSGNTIYF.

The rearrangement joins TRBV6-4 to TRBJ2-1; D gene unclear. The CDR3 sequence is 15 residues long. V shed 3 bases and J shed 4 bases, with 13 bases lying between them. Germline CDR1 MRHNA, CDR2 SNTAGT. DNA for the CDR3: TGTGCCAGCAGTGAAACTGGATCGGGTTACAATGAGCAGTTCTTC. Translated: CASSETGSGYNEQFF.

Concerning this clone: This specimen includes other DNA sequences encoding the same CDR3. The V call is TRBV9, the J call TRBJ1-5, with D maybe TRBD1 (5 bases). Trimming left V 0 bases short and J 7 bases short, with 11 bases between. CDR3 length: 14 residues. In germline, CDR1 is SGDLS, CDR2 YYNGEE. The CDR3: CASSVEGVGQPQHF. The DNA of the CDR3 is TGTGCCAGCAGCGTAGAAGGGGTCGGGCAGCCCCAGCATTTT.

The genes are TRBV5-8 and TRBJ1-2; D is perhaps TRBD1 (5 bases). The CDR3 has 13 amino acids. CDR1 and CDR2 from the germline V gene are SGHTS and YDEGEE. V was shortened by 3 bases and J by 4 bases, with 10 bases between the two germline ends. As DNA, the CDR3 is TGTGCCAGCAGCTGGGGACTGACCTATGGCTACACCTTC. Translating gives CASSWGLTYGYTF.

This chain joins TRBV11-3 and TRBJ2-3; no firm D call. Trimming left V 6 bases short and J 2 bases short, with 6 bases between. The CDR3 covers 12 residues. CDR1 and CDR2 (germline): SGHNT, YENEEA. The CDR3 is CASSHTTDTQYF. The DNA for the CDR3 is TGTGCCAGCAGTCACACCACAGATACGCAGTATTTT.

V usage is TRBV13 and J usage is TRBJ2-1, with TRBD2 matching 11 bases. Germline V lookup: CDR1 PRHDT, CDR2 FYEKMQ (reference sequence). V dropped 5 bases and J dropped 5; count of bases not matched to a gene: 5. The CDR3 extends over 15 amino acids. The CDR3 spells CASSVLAGDHNEQFF. The CDR3 DNA follows: TGTGCCAGCAGCGTACTAGCGGGAGATCACAATGAGCAGTTCTTC.

The CDR3 region has the DNA TGTGCCAGCAGCCTGGTCGGTCCCCTCCACTTT. Encoded protein: CASSLVGPLHF. The chain uses TRBV5-6 and TRBJ1-6; D unclear. The V and J ends lost 4 bases and 13 bases respectively, with 9 bases between them. The CDR3 has 11 amino acids. Germline assignment: CDR1 SGHDT and CDR2 YYEEEE.

The J gene is TRBJ2-7, the V gene TRBV7-2; TRBD2 agrees at 7 bases. From germline, CDR1 is SGHTA and CDR2 FQGNSA. The CDR3 extends over 14 amino acids. The V and J ends lost 1 base and 3 bases, in that order; junction bases with no gene match: 3. The CDR3 is CASSLGAGVYEQYF. CDR3 coding DNA: TGTGCCAGCAGCTTAGGCGCGGGAGTCTACGAGCAGTACTTC.